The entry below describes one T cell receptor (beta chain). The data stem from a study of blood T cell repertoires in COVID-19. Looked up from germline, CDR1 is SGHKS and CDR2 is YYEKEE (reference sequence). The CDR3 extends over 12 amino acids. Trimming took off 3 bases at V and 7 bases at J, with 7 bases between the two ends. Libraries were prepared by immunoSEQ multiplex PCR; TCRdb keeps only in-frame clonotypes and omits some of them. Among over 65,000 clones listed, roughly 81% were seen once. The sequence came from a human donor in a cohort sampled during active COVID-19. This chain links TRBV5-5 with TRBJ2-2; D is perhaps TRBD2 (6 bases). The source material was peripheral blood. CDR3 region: CASSSGSGELFF. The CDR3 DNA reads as TGTGCCAGCAGCTCCGGGAGCGGGGAGCTGTTTTTT.